Presented here are 27 T cell receptor beta chains from one specimen sequenced in a study of blood T cell repertoires in COVID-19. The data were produced by immunoSEQ multiplex PCR, yet TCRdb's version contains in-frame clones alone and is incomplete. The table includes around 100,000 clones, 70% to 90% detected once. The source material was peripheral blood. All receptors come from a human donor in a cohort sampled during active COVID-19.

The chain uses TRBV5-6 and TRBJ2-5, with TRBD1 matching over 8 bases. Germline trimming cut 4 bases from V and 4 bases from J; bases unmatched to any gene: 6. The CDR3 spans 14 residues. In germline, CDR1 is SGHDT, CDR2 YYEEEE. The DNA for the CDR3 is TGTGCCAGCAGCACGACAGGGGTAGGAGAGACCCAGTACTTC. Translated: CASSTTGVGETQYF. The variable domain in full, completed from reference TRBV5-6 and TRBJ2-5, reads DAGVTQSPTHLIKTRGQQVTLRCSPKSGHDTVSWYQQALGQGPQFIFQYYEEEERQRGNFPDRFSGHQFPNYSSELNVNALLLGDSALYLCASSTTGVGETQYFGPGTRLLVL.

The V and J genes are TRBV18 and TRBJ1-5; D not resolved. The CDR3 extends over 13 amino acids. Germline assignment: CDR1 KGHSH and CDR2 LQKENI. V shed 6 bases and J shed 4 bases, with 10 bases lying between them. DNA of the CDR3: TGTGCCAGCTCTTCCGGTCGGAATCAGCCCCAGCATTTT. This sequence encodes CASSSGRNQPQHF.

The sample holds one count of this clone. V usage is TRBV19 and J usage is TRBJ1-5; 9 bases agree with TRBD1. This CDR3 contains 18 residues. J was trimmed by 3 bases and V by 10 bases; bases with no gene match: 19. Per the germline V gene, CDR1 is LNHDA and CDR2 is SQIVND (reference sequence). DNA for the CDR3: TGTGCCACCAGAGGACCCATCGGGACAGGGAGATTCAATCAGCCCCAGCATTTT. This gives the protein CATRGPIGTGRFNQPQHF.

The chain recombines TRBV5-5 with TRBJ2-7, with a weak D call TRBD2 (5 bases). The germline V gene has CDR1 SGHKS and CDR2 YYEKEE (reference sequence). Between the trimmed V and J ends, which lost 3 bases and 6 bases, there was a span of 16 bases. The CDR3 consists of 14 residues. This CDR3 reads CASSWRSALGEQYF. The CDR3 nucleotides read TGTGCCAGCAGCTGGAGGTCAGCTTTGGGCGAGCAGTACTTC.

The chain uses TRBV9 and TRBJ1-2, with D possibly TRBD1 on 5 matching bases. The CDR3 covers 14 residues. Looked up from germline, CDR1 is SGDLS and CDR2 is YYNGEE. V was trimmed by 8 bases and J by 4 bases, leaving 18 bases between them. The CDR3 loop is CASTTGRGGYGYTF. CDR3 nucleotide sequence: TGTGCCAGTACCACGGGGAGGGGAGGCTATGGCTACACCTTC.

J is TRBJ2-2 and V is TRBV28; TRBD2 agrees at 11 bases. The junction had 1 base not matched to a gene; V was cut back by 3 bases and J by 4 bases. The CDR3 has 15 residues. Germline V gives CDR1 MDHEN, CDR2 SYDVKM. CDR3 sequence: CASSFGTSGTGELFF. The CDR3 region has the DNA TGTGCCAGCAGTTTCGGGACTAGCGGCACCGGGGAGCTGTTTTTT.

The chain combines TRBV15 with TRBJ2-7; D is perhaps TRBD1 (5 bases). V lost 1 base and J lost 2, with 18 bases in between. The CDR3 extends over 17 amino acids. Germline V gives CDR1 LNHNV, CDR2 YYDKDF (reference sequence). CDR3 nucleotide sequence: TGTGCCACCAGCAGAGGGGTCACAGGTCCGTCGACCTACGAGCAGTACTTC. Its protein is CATSRGVTGPSTYEQYF.

The rearrangement links TRBV29-1 to TRBJ2-3; tentative D call: TRBD2 (7 bases). Between the trimmed V and J ends, which lost 6 bases and 9 bases, there was a span of 13 bases. The germline V gene has CDR1 SQVTM and CDR2 ANQGSEA. The CDR3 sequence is 11 residues long. In nucleotides, the CDR3 is TGCAGCGTCGAGGGGGGGAGGACGCAGTATTTT. Amino acid sequence: CSVEGGRTQYF.

The chain has TRBV7-9 and TRBJ2-6; D uncertain. The germline V gene encodes CDR1 SEHNR and CDR2 FQNEAQ (reference sequence). The length of the CDR3 is 17 residues. V was clipped by 2 bases and J by 0 bases, with 11 bases between them. Written as DNA, the CDR3 is TGTGCCAGCAGCTTAAAACAGTCGCACTCTGGGGCCAACGTCCTGACTTTC. Amino acids: CASSLKQSHSGANVLTF.

V and J are TRBV11-3 and TRBJ2-1; 16 nucleotides match TRBD2. The V and J ends lost 4 bases and 11 bases, in that order; junction bases with no gene match: 11. Germline-derived CDR1 and CDR2 are SGHNT and YENEEA. The length of the CDR3 is 17 residues. DNA of the CDR3: TGTGCCAGCAGCTCGGGACTAGCGGGAGGGAGTGCCCGAAAGCAGTTCTTC. It encodes CASSSGLAGGSARKQFF. The full variable domain, its missing parts supplied by reference TRBV11-3 and TRBJ2-1, is EAGVVQSPRYKIIEKKQPVAFWCNPISGHNTLYWYLQNLGQGPELLIRYENEEAVDDSQLPKDRFSAERLKGVDSTLKIQPAELGDSAVYLCASSSGLAGGSARKQFFGPGTRLTVL.

The chain recombines TRBV11-2 with TRBJ2-1; D ambiguous. Per germline, CDR1 SGHAT and CDR2 FQNNGV. Trimming took 1 base from V and 0 from J, leaving 10 bases between them. The CDR3 has 16 amino acids. CDR3 nucleotides: TGTGCCAGCAGCTTAGTTGGGCGAAGCTCCTACAATGAGCAGTTCTTC. Translating it yields CASSLVGRSSYNEQFF.

Details on this clone: This CDR3 is also generated by other DNA sequences in the sample. CDR3 DNA: TGTGCCAGCAGCCAGGGCCCGAACACTGAAGCTTTCTTT. Its translation is CASSQGPNTEAFF. This sequence joins TRBV3-1 (or the pseudogene TRBV3-2) and TRBJ1-1; D remains ambiguous. CDR3 size: 13 residues. Germline lookup yields CDR1 LGHDT and CDR2 YNNKEL (reference sequence). Between the trimmed V and J ends, which lost 3 bases and 1 base, there was a span of 6 bases.

This clone has a single count. The chain employs TRBV19 and TRBJ2-1; 7 positions match TRBD2. V lost 9 bases and J lost 6; bases outside the gene matches: 8. CDR1 LNHDA and CDR2 SQIVND come from the germline V gene (reference sequence). The CDR3 loop spans 13 amino acids. The CDR3 nucleotides read TGTGCCAGCTCGGGACTATTGGGCAATGAGCAGTTCTTC. Residues: CASSGLLGNEQFF.

The chain joins TRBV11-2 to TRBJ2-7; 10 nucleotides match TRBD2. Germline CDR1 SGHAT, CDR2 FQNNGV. The CDR3 is 15 amino acids. Trimming cost V 1 base and J 1 base; bases outside gene matches: 1. CDR3 sequence (DNA): TGTGCCAGCAGCTTAGCTAGCGGGGGTTCCTACGAGCAGTACTTC. Translating it yields CASSLASGGSYEQYF.

The chain carries TRBV29-1 and TRBJ2-4; 8 bases line up with TRBD2. CDR3 length: 18 residues. V shed 6 bases and J 1 base; nucleotides not matched to a gene: 17. The germline gives CDR1 SQVTM, CDR2 ANQGSEA. The CDR3 DNA follows: TGCAGCGTCCTTAGGACTAGCCGAGGCGGGGGGGCCAAAAACATTCAGTACTTC. Its translation is CSVLRTSRGGGAKNIQYF.

This clone was seen only once. The chain is built from TRBV19 and TRBJ1-6; 9 bases fit TRBD1. From germline, CDR1 is LNHDA and CDR2 SQIVND (reference sequence). The CDR3 sequence is 16 residues long. J lost 8 bases, V lost 5 bases, and 10 bases had no gene match. DNA for the CDR3: TGTGCCAGTAGTTCGACCGGGACAGGGTACTATTCACCCCTCCACTTT. Translating it yields CASSSTGTGYYSPLHF. The entire variable domain, with the rest obtained from reference TRBV19 and TRBJ1-6, is as follows: DGGITQSPKYLFRKEGQNVTLSCEQNLNHDAMYWYRQDPGQGLRLIYYSQIVNDFQKGDIAEGYSVSREKKESFPLTVTSAQKNPTAFYLCASSSTGTGYYSPLHFGNGTRLTVT.

On this clone itself: At one end the junction does not follow the germline gene, possibly because of a read error. The chain uses TRBV2 and TRBJ1-4, with D unclear. The CDR3 is 14 amino acids. Germline CDR1 SNHLY, CDR2 FYNNEI. CDR3 loop: CASSAHNPTALSGF. The DNA for the CDR3 is TGTGCCAGCAGTGCCCATAACCCCACCGCTCTATCGGGATTT.

The V gene is TRBV18, the J gene TRBJ2-5, with no clear D. Germline lookup yields CDR1 KGHSH and CDR2 LQKENI. V gave up 6 bases and J gave up 7 bases, with 24 bases separating them. This CDR3 contains 16 residues. CDR3 protein: CASSFLESVGKGTQYF. CDR3 DNA sequence: TGTGCCAGCTCGTTCCTCGAAAGCGTTGGAAAAGGGACCCAGTACTTC.

The CDR3 here is CASSLQRGGSSGANVLTF. The CDR3 coding sequence is TGCGCCAGCAGCTTGCAGCGGGGGGGTTCCTCTGGGGCCAACGTCCTGACTTTC. The chain joins TRBV5-1 to TRBJ2-6; TRBD2 matches 10 bases. Trimming removed 1 base from V and 0 bases from J; junction bases left unmatched: 4. The CDR3 sequence is 18 residues long. CDR1 is SGHRS and CDR2 is YFSETQ in the germline V gene.

The chain is built from TRBV19 and TRBJ1-3; D is undetermined. Trimming shortened V by 7 bases and J by 3 bases, and 10 bases separated the two germline ends. CDR3 length: 13 amino acids. Germline V gives CDR1 LNHDA, CDR2 SQIVND (reference sequence). The CDR3 nucleotides read TGTGCCAGTAAGAGCACGGGTGGAAACACCATATATTTT. It encodes CASKSTGGNTIYF.

The chain combines TRBV11-3 with TRBJ1-1; D perhaps matches TRBD1 (6 bases). This CDR3 spans 14 amino acids. Germline V gene data show CDR1 as SGHNT and CDR2 as YENEEA. Between the trimmed V and J ends, which lost 5 bases and 0 bases, there was a span of 10 bases. The CDR3 region is CASSRTAMNTEAFF. The CDR3 DNA reads as TGTGCCAGCAGCAGGACAGCAATGAACACTGAAGCTTTCTTT.

The chain links TRBV9 to TRBJ1-6, with 7 bases lining up with TRBD1. CDR1 is SGDLS, CDR2 YYNGEE, per germline. This CDR3 comprises 15 residues. Trimming at V came to 3 bases and at J to 10 bases, leaving 10 bases not matched to a gene. The CDR3: CASSADRAGGSPLHF. In nucleotides, the CDR3 is TGTGCCAGCAGCGCCGACAGGGCGGGCGGATCACCCCTCCACTTT.

The chain is built from TRBV5-5 and TRBJ1-2; 9 positions agree with TRBD1. Germline CDR1 SGHKS, CDR2 YYEKEE (reference sequence). Trimming took 4 bases from V and 2 from J; bases not matched to a gene: 9. The CDR3 is 16 amino acids. The CDR3 loop reads CASSPGTGRSNYGYTF. The CDR3 DNA is TGTGCCAGCAGCCCAGGGACAGGGCGATCGAACTATGGCTACACCTTC. Variable domain in full (rest from reference TRBV5-5 and TRBJ1-2): DAGVTQSPTHLIKTRGQQVTLRCSPISGHKSVSWYQQVLGQGPQFIFQYYEKEERGRGNFPDRFSARQFPNYSSELNVNALLLGDSALYLCASSPGTGRSNYGYTFGSGTRLTVV.

The gene calls are TRBV5-1 and TRBJ1-2; 8 bases are a match to TRBD1. Looked up from germline, CDR1 is SGHRS and CDR2 is YFSETQ. This CDR3 comprises 14 residues. V was clipped by 7 bases and J by 6 bases; unmatched bases: 11. As DNA, the CDR3 is TGCGCCAGCGGTTTGGGGAACAGGGGGAATGGCTACACCTTC. It is translated as CASGLGNRGNGYTF. The full variable domain, completed using reference TRBV5-1 and TRBJ1-2, is KAGVTQTPRYLIKTRGQQVTLSCSPISGHRSVSWYQQTPGQGLQFLFEYFSETQRNKGNFPGRFSGRQFSNSRSEMNVSTLELGDSALYLCASGLGNRGNGYTFGSGTRLTVV.

This sequence joins TRBV29-1 and TRBJ2-7, with D perhaps TRBD1 (5 bases). This CDR3 contains 12 residues. Per germline, CDR1 SQVTM and CDR2 ANQGSEA. V lost 3 bases to trimming and J lost 3 bases, with 9 bases between them. Here the CDR3 reads CSVDITGYEQYF. CDR3 in DNA: TGCAGCGTTGACATCACAGGCTACGAGCAGTACTTC.

The chain recombines TRBV27 with TRBJ2-7; D is ambiguous. CDR3 length: 16 amino acids. The ends were cut back, 3 bases at V and 4 bases at J, with 19 bases in the middle. The germline CDR1 and CDR2 sequences are MNHEY and SMNVEV (reference sequence). The CDR3 spells CASSFVSGGRLYEQYF. The CDR3 nucleotides are TGTGCCAGCAGTTTTGTATCTGGCGGCCGACTTTACGAGCAGTACTTC.

This clone occurred once. The chain is built from TRBV5-1 and TRBJ2-5, with 12 nucleotides matching TRBD2. Looked up from germline, CDR1 is SGHRS and CDR2 is YFSETQ. This CDR3 spans 17 amino acids. V was clipped by 5 bases and J by 3 bases; unmatched bases: 11. The CDR3 region is CASSKPLAGGKEETQYF. CDR3 nucleotides: TGCGCCAGCAGTAAGCCCCTAGCGGGGGGGAAGGAAGAGACCCAGTACTTC. Combining the CDR3 with reference TRBV5-1 and TRBJ2-5 gives the whole variable domain KAGVTQTPRYLIKTRGQQVTLSCSPISGHRSVSWYQQTPGQGLQFLFEYFSETQRNKGNFPGRFSGRQFSNSRSEMNVSTLELGDSALYLCASSKPLAGGKEETQYFGPGTRLLVL.